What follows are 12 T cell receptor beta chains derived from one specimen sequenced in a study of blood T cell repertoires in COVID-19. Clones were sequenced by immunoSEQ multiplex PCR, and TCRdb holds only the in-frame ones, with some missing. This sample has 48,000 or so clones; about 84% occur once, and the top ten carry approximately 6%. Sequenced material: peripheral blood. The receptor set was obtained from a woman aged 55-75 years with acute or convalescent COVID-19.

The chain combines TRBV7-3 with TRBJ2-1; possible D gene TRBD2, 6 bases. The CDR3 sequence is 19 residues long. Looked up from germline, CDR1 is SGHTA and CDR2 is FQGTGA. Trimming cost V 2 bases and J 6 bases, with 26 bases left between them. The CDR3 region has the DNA TGTGCCAGCAGCTTAGGGGCCCGTGACAAAAGGAGGGCCCTCAATGAGCAGTTCTTC. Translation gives CASSLGARDKRRALNEQFF.

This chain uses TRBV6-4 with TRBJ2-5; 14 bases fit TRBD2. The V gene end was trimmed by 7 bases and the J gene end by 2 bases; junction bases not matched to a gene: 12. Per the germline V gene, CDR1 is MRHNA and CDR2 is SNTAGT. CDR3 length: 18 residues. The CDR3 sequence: CASIRLAGGPGAQETQYF. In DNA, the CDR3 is TGTGCCAGCATTCGACTAGCGGGAGGGCCGGGGGCACAAGAGACCCAGTACTTC.

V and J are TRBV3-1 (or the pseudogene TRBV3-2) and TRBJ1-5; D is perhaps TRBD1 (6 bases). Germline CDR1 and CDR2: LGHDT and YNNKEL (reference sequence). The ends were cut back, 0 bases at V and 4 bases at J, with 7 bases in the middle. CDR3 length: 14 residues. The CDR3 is CASSQDRGNQPQHF. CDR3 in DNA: TGTGCCAGCAGCCAAGACAGGGGAAATCAGCCCCAGCATTTT.

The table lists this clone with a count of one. CDR3 in amino acids: CASSRARTGDGYTF. Written as DNA, the CDR3 is TGTGCCAGCAGCCGAGCGAGGACAGGGGATGGCTACACCTTC. The V and J genes are TRBV3-1 (or the pseudogene TRBV3-2) and TRBJ1-2; TRBD1 matches at 9 bases. The V gene's germline CDR1 is LGHDT and CDR2 YNNKEL (reference sequence). Losses at the gene ends were 4 bases for V and 6 bases for J; bases not matched to a gene: 6. The CDR3 extends over 14 amino acids.

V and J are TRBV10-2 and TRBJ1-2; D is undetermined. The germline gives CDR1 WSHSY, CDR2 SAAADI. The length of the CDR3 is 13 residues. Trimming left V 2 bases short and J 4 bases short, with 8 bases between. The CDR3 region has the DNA TGCGCCAGCAGTGAGGGCCGGGGCTATGGCTACACCTTC. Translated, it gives CASSEGRGYGYTF.

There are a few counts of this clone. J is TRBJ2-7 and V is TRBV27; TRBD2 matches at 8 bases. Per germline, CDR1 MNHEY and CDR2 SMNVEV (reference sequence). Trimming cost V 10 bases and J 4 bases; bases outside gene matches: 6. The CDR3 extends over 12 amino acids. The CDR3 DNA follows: TGTGCCATCGGGGGGGGGCCTTACGAGCAGTACTTC. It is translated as CAIGGGPYEQYF.

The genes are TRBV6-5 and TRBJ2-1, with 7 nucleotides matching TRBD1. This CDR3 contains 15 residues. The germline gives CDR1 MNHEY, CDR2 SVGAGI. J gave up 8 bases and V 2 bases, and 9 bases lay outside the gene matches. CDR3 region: CASSYGQVGTHEQFF. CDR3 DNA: TGTGCCAGCAGTTACGGACAGGTGGGGACCCATGAGCAGTTCTTC.

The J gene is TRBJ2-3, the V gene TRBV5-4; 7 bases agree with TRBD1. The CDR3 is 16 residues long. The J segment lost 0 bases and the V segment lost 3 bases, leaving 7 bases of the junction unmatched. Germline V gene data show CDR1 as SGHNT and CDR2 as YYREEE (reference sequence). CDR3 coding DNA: TGTGCCAGCAGCTCCGCTTTACAGGGGAGCACAGATACGCAGTATTTT. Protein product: CASSSALQGSTDTQYF.

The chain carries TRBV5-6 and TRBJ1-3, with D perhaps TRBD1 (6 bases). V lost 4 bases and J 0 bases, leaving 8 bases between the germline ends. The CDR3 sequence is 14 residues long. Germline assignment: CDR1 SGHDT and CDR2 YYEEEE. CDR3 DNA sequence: TGTGCCAGCAGCCCGGACAGCTCTGGAAACACCATATATTTT. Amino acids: CASSPDSSGNTIYF. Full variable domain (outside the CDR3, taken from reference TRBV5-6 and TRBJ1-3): DAGVTQSPTHLIKTRGQQVTLRCSPKSGHDTVSWYQQALGQGPQFIFQYYEEEERQRGNFPDRFSGHQFPNYSSELNVNALLLGDSALYLCASSPDSSGNTIYFGEGSWLTVV.

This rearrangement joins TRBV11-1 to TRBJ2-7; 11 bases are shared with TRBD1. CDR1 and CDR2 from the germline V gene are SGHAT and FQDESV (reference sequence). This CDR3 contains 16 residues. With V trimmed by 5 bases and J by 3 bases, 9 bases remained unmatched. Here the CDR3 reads CASSPPTGTGGYEQYF. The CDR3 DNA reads TGTGCCAGCAGCCCGCCCACCGGGACAGGGGGCTACGAGCAGTACTTC.

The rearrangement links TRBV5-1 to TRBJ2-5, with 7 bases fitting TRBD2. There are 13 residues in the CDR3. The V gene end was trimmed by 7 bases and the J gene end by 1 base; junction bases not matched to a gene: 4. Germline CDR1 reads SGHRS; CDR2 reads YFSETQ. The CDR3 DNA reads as TGCGCCAGCCGGATAGCGGGCCAAGAGACCCAGTACTTC. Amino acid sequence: CASRIAGQETQYF.

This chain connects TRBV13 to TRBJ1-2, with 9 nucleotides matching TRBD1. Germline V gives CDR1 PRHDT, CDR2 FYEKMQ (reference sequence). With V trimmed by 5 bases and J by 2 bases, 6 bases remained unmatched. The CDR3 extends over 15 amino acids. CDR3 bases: TGTGCCAGCAGCCACGGGGGACAGGGAAACTATGGCTACACCTTC. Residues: CASSHGGQGNYGYTF.